Sequencing of this TCR beta chain was carried out in a study of prognosis after radiotherapy for stage I lung cancer. Multiplex PCR in two rounds served to amplify TCR beta CDR3 from genomic DNA. First-round PCR, the initial amplification, used primers specific to each TRBV and TRBJ gene. TCRdb used MiXCR to reprocess the multiplex PCR reads, holding one entry per CDR3 protein. The data show approximately 22,000 distinct CDR3 sequences, about 40% seen once. The CDR3 is made up of 17 amino acids. V was cut by 3 bases and J by 1 base, with 15 bases left in between. Per the germline V gene, CDR1 is LNHDA and CDR2 is SQIVND (reference sequence). Judged by abundance, this clonotype is medium-sized.

This TCR derives from a donor aged 50 or older with non-small cell lung cancer. This chain links TRBV19 with TRBJ2-2; D possibly corresponds to TRBD1 (5 bases). The starting material was PBMCs, obtained before or after stereotactic body radiation therapy (not recorded which). CDR3 amino acids: CASSIRRGRKNTGELFF. In DNA, the CDR3 is TGTGCCAGTAGTATCCGAAGGGGCAGGAAGAACACCGGGGAGCTGTTTTTT. The complete variable domain, with remaining parts taken from reference TRBV19 and TRBJ2-2, reads DGGITQSPKYLFRKEGQNVTLSCEQNLNHDAMYWYRQDPGQGLRLIYYSQIVNDFQKGDIAEGYSVSREKKESFPLTVTSAQKNPTAFYLCASSIRRGRKNTGELFFGEGSRLTVL.